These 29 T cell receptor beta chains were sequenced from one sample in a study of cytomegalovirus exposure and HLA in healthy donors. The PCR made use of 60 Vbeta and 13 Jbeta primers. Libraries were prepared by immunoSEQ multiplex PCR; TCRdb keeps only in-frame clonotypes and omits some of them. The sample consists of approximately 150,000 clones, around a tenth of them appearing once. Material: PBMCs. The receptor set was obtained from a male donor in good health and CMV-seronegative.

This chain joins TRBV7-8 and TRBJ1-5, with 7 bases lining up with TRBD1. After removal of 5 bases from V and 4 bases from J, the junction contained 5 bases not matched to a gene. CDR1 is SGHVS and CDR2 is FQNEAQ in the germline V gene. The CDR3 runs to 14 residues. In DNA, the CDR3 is TGTGCCAGCAGCGAAACGGGACAGAATCAGCCCCAGCATTTT. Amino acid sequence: CASSETGQNQPQHF.

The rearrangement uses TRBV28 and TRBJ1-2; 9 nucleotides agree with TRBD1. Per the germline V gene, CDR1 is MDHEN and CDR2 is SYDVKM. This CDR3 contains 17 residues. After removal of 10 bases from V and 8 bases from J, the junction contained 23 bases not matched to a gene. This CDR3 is CATTSGGTGLAGWGYTF. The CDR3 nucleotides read TGTGCCACCACATCAGGGGGGACAGGGCTCGCCGGTTGGGGCTACACCTTC.

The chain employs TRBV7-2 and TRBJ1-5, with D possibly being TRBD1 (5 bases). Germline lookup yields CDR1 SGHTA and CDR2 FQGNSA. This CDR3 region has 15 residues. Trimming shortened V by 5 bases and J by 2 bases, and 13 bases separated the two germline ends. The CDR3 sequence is CASSPGLWGNQPQHF. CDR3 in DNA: TGTGCCAGCAGCCCAGGGCTTTGGGGCAATCAGCCCCAGCATTTT.

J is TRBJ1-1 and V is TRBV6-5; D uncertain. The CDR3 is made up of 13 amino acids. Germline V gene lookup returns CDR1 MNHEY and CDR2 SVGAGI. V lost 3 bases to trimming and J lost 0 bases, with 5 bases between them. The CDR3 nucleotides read TGTGCCAGCAGTTATCAGGTGAACACTGAAGCTTTCTTT. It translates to CASSYQVNTEAFF.

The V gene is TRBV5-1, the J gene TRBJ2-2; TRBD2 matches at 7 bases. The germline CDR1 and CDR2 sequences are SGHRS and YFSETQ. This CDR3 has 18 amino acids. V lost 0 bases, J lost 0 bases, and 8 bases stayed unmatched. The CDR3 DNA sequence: TGCGCCAGCAGCTTGGACCGGCCCAGCGGGACGAACACCGGGGAGCTGTTTTTT. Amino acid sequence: CASSLDRPSGTNTGELFF.

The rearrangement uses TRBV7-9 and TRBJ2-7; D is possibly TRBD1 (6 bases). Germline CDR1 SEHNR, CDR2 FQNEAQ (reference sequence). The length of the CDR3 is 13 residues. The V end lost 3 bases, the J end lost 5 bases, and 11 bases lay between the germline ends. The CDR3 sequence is CASSFEQGDEQYF. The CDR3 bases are TGTGCCAGCAGCTTCGAACAGGGCGACGAGCAGTACTTC.

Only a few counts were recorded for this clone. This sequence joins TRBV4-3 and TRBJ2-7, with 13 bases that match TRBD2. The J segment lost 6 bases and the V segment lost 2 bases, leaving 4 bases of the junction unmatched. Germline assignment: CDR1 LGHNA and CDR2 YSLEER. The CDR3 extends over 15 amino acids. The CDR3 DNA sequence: TGCGCCAGCAGCCAAAGACTAGCGGGAGGACTCGAGCAGTACTTC. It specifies CASSQRLAGGLEQYF.

CDR3 in amino acids: CASSAGTGNYEQYF. The CDR3 DNA sequence: TGTGCCAGCAGCGCGGGGACAGGGAATTACGAGCAGTACTTC. The genes are TRBV9 and TRBJ2-7, with 9 bases identical to TRBD1. Germline trimming cut 3 bases from V and 4 bases from J; bases unmatched to any gene: 5. The CDR3 runs 14 residues. From germline, CDR1 is SGDLS and CDR2 YYNGEE.

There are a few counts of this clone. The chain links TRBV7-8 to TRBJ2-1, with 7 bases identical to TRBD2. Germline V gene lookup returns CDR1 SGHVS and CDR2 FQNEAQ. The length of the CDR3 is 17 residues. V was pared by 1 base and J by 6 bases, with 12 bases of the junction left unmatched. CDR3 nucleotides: TGTGCCAGCAGCTTAGTTACCGGGAGGACCCCCCTCAATGAGCAGTTCTTC. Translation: CASSLVTGRTPLNEQFF.

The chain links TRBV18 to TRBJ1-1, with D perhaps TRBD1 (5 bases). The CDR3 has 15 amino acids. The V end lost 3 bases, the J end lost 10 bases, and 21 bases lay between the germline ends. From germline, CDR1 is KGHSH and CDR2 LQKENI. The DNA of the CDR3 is TGTGCCAGCTCACCGTCCCAGGACACCAGTATCGGAGCTTTCTTT. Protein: CASSPSQDTSIGAFF.

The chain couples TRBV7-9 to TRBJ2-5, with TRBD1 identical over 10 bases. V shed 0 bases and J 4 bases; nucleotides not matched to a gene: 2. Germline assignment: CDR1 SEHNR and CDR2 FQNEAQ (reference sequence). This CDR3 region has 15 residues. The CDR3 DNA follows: TGTGCCAGCAGCTTAGCGACAGGGGGCGGAGAGACCCAGTACTTC. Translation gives CASSLATGGGETQYF.

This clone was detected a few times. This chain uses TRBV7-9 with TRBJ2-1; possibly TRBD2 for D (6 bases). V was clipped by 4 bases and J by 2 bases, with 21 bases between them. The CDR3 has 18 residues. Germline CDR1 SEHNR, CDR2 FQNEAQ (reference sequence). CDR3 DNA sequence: TGTGCCAGCAGCTCTTGGGCCGGGAGACGCAGCACCTACAATGAGCAGTTCTTC. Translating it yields CASSSWAGRRSTYNEQFF.

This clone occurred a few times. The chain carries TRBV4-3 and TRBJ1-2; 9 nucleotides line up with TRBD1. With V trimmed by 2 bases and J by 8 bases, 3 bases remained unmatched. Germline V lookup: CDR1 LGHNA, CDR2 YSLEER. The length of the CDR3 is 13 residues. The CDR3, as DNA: TGCGCCAGCAGCCAACGACAGGGGGAAGGCTACACCTTC. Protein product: CASSQRQGEGYTF.

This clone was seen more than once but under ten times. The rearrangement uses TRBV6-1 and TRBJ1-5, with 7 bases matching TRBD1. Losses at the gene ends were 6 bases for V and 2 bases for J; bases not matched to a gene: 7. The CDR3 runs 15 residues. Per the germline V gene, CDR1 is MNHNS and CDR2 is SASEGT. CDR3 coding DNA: TGTGCCAGCAGCGCGACAGGGTTCGGCAATCAGCCCCAGCATTTT. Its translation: CASSATGFGNQPQHF.

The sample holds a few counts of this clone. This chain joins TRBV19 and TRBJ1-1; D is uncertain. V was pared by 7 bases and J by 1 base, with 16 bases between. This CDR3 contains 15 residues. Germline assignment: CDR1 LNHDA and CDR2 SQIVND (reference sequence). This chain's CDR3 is CASNPAALGNTEAFF. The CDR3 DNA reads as TGTGCCAGTAACCCCGCGGCCCTGGGGAACACTGAAGCTTTCTTT.

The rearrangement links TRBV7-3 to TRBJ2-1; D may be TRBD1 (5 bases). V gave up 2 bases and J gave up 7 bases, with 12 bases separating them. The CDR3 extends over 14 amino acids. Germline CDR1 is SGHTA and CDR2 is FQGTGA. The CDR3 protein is CASSLQDTANEQFF. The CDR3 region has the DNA TGTGCCAGCAGCTTACAGGACACTGCGAATGAGCAGTTCTTC.

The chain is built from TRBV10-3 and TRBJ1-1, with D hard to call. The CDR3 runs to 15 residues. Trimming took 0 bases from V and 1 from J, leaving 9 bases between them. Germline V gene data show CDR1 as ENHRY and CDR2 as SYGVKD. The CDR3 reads CAISESSGRNTEAFF. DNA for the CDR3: TGTGCCATCAGTGAGTCGAGCGGCAGGAACACTGAAGCTTTCTTT.

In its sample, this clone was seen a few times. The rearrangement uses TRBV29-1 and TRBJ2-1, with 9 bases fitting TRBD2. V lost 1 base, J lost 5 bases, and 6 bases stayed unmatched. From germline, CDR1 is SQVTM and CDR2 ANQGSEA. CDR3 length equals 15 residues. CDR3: CSVEGLASGDNEQFF. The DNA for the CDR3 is TGCAGCGTTGAAGGTTTGGCTAGCGGGGACAATGAGCAGTTCTTC.

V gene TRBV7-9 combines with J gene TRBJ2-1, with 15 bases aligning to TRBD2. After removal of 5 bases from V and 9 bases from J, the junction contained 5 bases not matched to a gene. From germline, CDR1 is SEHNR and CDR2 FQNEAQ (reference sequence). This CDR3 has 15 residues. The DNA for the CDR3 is TGTGCCAGCAGCCACTCGGGACTAGCGGGAGGTGAGCAGTTCTTC. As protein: CASSHSGLAGGEQFF. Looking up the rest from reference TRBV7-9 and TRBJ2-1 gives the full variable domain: DTGVSQNPRHKITKRGQNVTFRCDPISEHNRLYWYRQTLGQGPEFLTYFQNEAQLEKSRLLSDRFSAERPKGSFSTLEIQRTEQGDSAMYLCASSHSGLAGGEQFFGPGTRLTVL.

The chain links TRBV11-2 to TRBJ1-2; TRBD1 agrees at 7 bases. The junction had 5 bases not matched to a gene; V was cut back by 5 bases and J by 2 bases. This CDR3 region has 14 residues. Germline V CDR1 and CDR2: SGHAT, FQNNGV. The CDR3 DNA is TGTGCCAGCAGCGACGGGGACAGAAACTATGGCTACACCTTC. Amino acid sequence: CASSDGDRNYGYTF.

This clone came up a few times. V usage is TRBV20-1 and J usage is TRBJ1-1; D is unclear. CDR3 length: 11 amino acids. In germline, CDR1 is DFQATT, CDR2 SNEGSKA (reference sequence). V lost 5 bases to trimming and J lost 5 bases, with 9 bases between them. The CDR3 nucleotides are TGCAGTGCTTTTCGTCCGACTGAAGCTTTCTTT. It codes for CSAFRPTEAFF.

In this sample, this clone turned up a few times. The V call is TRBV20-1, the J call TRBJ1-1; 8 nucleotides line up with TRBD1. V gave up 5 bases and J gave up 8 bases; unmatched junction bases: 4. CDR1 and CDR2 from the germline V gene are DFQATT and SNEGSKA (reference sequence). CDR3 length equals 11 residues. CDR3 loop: CSAAQGAEAFF. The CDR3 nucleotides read TGCAGTGCTGCTCAGGGGGCCGAAGCTTTCTTT.

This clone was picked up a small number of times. The CDR3 is CASKRSTGVSGGELFF. DNA of the CDR3: TGTGCCAGCAAGCGTTCAACAGGGGTCTCTGGCGGGGAGCTGTTTTTT. The chain couples TRBV27 to TRBJ2-2; 7 bases are a match to TRBD1. The CDR3 runs 16 residues. V lost 7 bases to trimming and J lost 7 bases; unmatched junction nucleotides: 15. Germline loops: CDR1 MNHEY, CDR2 SMNVEV (reference sequence).

The CDR3 DNA reads TGTGCCAGCAGCCCAACAGGGCTCGTCGACTATGGCTACACCTTC. Translating it yields CASSPTGLVDYGYTF. The chain combines TRBV5-6 with TRBJ1-2, with D possibly being TRBD1 (6 bases). Germline V gene data show CDR1 as SGHDT and CDR2 as YYEEEE. This CDR3 has 15 amino acids. The V gene lost 4 bases and the J gene lost 3 bases, with 16 bases spanning the gap.

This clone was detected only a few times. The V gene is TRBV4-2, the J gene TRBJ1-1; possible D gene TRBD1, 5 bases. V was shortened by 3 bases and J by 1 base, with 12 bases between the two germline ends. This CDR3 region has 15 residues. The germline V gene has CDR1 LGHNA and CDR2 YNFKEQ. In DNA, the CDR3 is TGTGCCAGCAGCCACCCCGCAAGGGGGAACACTGAAGCTTTCTTT. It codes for CASSHPARGNTEAFF.

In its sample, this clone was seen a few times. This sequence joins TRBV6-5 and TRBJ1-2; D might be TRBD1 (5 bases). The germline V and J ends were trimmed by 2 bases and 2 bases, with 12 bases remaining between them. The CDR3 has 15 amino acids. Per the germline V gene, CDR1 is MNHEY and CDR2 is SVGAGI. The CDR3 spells CASSYGGGRNYGYTF. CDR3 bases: TGTGCCAGCAGTTACGGGGGAGGAAGGAACTATGGCTACACCTTC.

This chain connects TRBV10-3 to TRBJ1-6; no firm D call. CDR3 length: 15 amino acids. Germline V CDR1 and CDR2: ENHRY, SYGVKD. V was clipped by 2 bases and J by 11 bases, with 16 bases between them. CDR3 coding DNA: TGTGCCATCAGTGAGAGCGGTCCGGACCTGACACCCCTCCACTTT. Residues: CAISESGPDLTPLHF.

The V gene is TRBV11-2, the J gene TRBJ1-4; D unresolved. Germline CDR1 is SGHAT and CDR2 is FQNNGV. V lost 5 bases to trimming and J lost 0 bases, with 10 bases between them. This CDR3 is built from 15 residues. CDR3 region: CASSPVVTTNEKLFF. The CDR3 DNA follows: TGTGCCAGCAGCCCGGTGGTTACAACTAATGAAAAACTGTTTTTT.

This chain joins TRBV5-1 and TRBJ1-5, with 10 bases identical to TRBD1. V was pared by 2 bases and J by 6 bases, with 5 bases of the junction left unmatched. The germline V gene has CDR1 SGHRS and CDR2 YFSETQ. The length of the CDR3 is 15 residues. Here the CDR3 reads CASSFGTGVTQPQHF. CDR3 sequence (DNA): TGCGCCAGCAGCTTCGGGACAGGGGTTACTCAGCCCCAGCATTTT. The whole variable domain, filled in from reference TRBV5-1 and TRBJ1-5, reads KAGVTQTPRYLIKTRGQQVTLSCSPISGHRSVSWYQQTPGQGLQFLFEYFSETQRNKGNFPGRFSGRQFSNSRSEMNVSTLELGDSALYLCASSFGTGVTQPQHFGDGTRLSIL.